The 22 T cell receptor beta chains below were found in one sample sequenced in a study of cytomegalovirus exposure and HLA in healthy donors. Primers: 60 Vbeta forward and 13 Jbeta reverse. Clones were sequenced by immunoSEQ multiplex PCR, and TCRdb holds only the in-frame ones, with some missing. This sample yields over 70,000 clones, of which about 70% are seen a single time; approximately 2.3% belongs to the top ten. The sequenced material came from PBMCs. The source of these receptors is a man aged 25 to 45 in good health and CMV-seronegative.

The chain uses TRBV29-1 and TRBJ1-1, with D unclear. Germline V gene sequence: CDR1 SQVTM, CDR2 ANQGSEA. The ends were cut back, 4 bases at V and 0 bases at J, with 9 bases in the middle. The CDR3 length is 13 residues. Here the CDR3 reads CSVVAGMNTEAFF. CDR3 nucleotide sequence: TGCAGCGTTGTGGCAGGCATGAACACTGAAGCTTTCTTT.

This rearrangement joins TRBV6-4 to TRBJ1-5; tentatively, D is TRBD1 (6 bases). Trimming left V 3 bases short and J 0 bases short, with 6 bases between. Per germline, CDR1 MRHNA and CDR2 SNTAGT. This CDR3 contains 14 residues. The CDR3 here is CASSEQGSNQPQHF. As DNA, the CDR3 is TGTGCCAGCAGTGAACAGGGTAGCAATCAGCCCCAGCATTTT.

The rearrangement uses TRBV10-1 and TRBJ2-3; D call uncertain. Germline V gene sequence: CDR1 WNHNN, CDR2 SYGVQD (reference sequence). V was clipped by 4 bases and J by 3 bases, with 5 bases between them. This CDR3 is 12 amino acids long. CDR3 nucleotide sequence: TGCGCCAGCAGTGGAGATACAGATACGCAGTATTTT. It codes for CASSGDTDTQYF.

V and J are TRBV9 and TRBJ2-7; TRBD2 aligns across 9 bases. There are 14 residues in the CDR3. V shed 4 bases, J shed 7 bases, and the junction held 9 bases outside the gene matches. The germline V gene has CDR1 SGDLS and CDR2 YYNGEE. This chain's CDR3 is CASSPVTSGREQYF. Written as DNA, the CDR3 is TGTGCCAGCAGCCCAGTGACTAGCGGTCGGGAGCAGTACTTC.

The V gene is TRBV28, the J gene TRBJ2-7, with 7 nucleotides matching TRBD2. V lost 2 bases to trimming and J lost 3 bases; unmatched junction nucleotides: 7. Germline V gene data show CDR1 as MDHEN and CDR2 as SYDVKM. This CDR3 is built from 15 residues. CDR3 in amino acids: CASSLAGVTNYEQYF. CDR3 coding DNA: TGTGCCAGCAGTTTAGCGGGAGTGACGAACTACGAGCAGTACTTC.

This chain connects TRBV6-4 to TRBJ2-3; 8 nucleotides line up with TRBD2. Germline lookup yields CDR1 MRHNA and CDR2 SNTAGT. V lost 6 bases to trimming and J lost 6 bases; unmatched junction nucleotides: 11. The CDR3 is 15 amino acids. CDR3 in DNA: TGTGCCAGCAGCCCCTCCGTAGCGGGATCGGATACGCAGTATTTT. It encodes CASSPSVAGSDTQYF.

This chain uses TRBV21-1 with TRBJ2-1; the table's D call of TRBD1 was not tested on the DNA. TRBV21-1 is a pseudogene segment. This CDR3 region has 12 residues. CDR3: CASSLQGNEQFF. CDR3 sequence (DNA): TGTGCCAGCAGCTTACAGGGCAATGAGCAGTTCTTC.

This rearrangement joins TRBV30 to TRBJ1-2, with 10 bases aligning to TRBD1. The CDR3 loop spans 15 amino acids. Trimming at V came to 1 base and at J to 2 bases, leaving 4 bases not matched to a gene. Germline loops: CDR1 GTSNPN, CDR2 SVGIG (reference sequence). The CDR3 region is CAWSDPGQGNYGYTF. CDR3 coding DNA: TGTGCCTGGAGTGACCCGGGACAGGGGAACTATGGCTACACCTTC.

This chain joins TRBV11-2 and TRBJ1-1; perhaps TRBD1 as D (5 bases). This CDR3 has 13 amino acids. Trimming took off 4 bases at V and 4 bases at J, with 10 bases between the two ends. CDR1 is SGHAT, CDR2 FQNNGV, per germline. In nucleotides, the CDR3 is TGTGCCAGCAGCTGGGAGGGGAGCACTGAAGCTTTCTTT. The encoded protein is CASSWEGSTEAFF.

This clone was seen only a few times. The chain recombines TRBV6-6 with TRBJ2-1; the D is unclear. Germline lookup yields CDR1 MNHNY and CDR2 SVGAGI (reference sequence). This CDR3 spans 14 amino acids. V lost 6 bases to trimming and J lost 7 bases, with 16 bases between them. The CDR3 DNA is TGTGCCAGCAGACAATACGGATGGGCTAATGAGCAGTTCTTC. The encoded protein is CASRQYGWANEQFF.

The chain is built from TRBV6-5 and TRBJ1-2, with TRBD1 matching over 8 bases. The CDR3 spans 11 residues. CDR1 and CDR2 from the germline V gene are MNHEY and SVGAGI. V was pared by 7 bases and J by 7 bases, with 2 bases of the junction left unmatched. The CDR3 nucleotides read TGTGCCAGCACCCAGGGGGCTGGCTACACCTTC. Translation: CASTQGAGYTF.

This chain connects TRBV5-8 to TRBJ2-1, with 11 bases that match TRBD2. The J segment lost 8 bases and the V segment lost 4 bases, leaving 5 bases of the junction unmatched. In germline, CDR1 is SGHTS, CDR2 YDEGEE. This CDR3 is 14 amino acids long. The DNA for the CDR3 is TGTGCCAGCAGCGTCACTAGCGGGAGCGATGAGCAGTTCTTC. The encoded protein is CASSVTSGSDEQFF. Full variable domain (outside the CDR3, taken from reference TRBV5-8 and TRBJ2-1): EAGVTQSPTHLIKTRGQQATLRCSPISGHTSVYWYQQALGLGLQFLLWYDEGEERNRGNFPPRFSGRQFPNYSSELNVNALELEDSALYLCASSVTSGSDEQFFGPGTRLTVL.

V and J are TRBV27 and TRBJ1-2, with D tentatively TRBD1 (5 bases). With 4 bases removed from V and 4 bases from J, the gap between germline ends came to 13 bases. The CDR3 sequence is 14 residues long. Per the germline V gene, CDR1 is MNHEY and CDR2 is SMNVEV (reference sequence). CDR3 nucleotide sequence: TGTGCCAGCAGTTATTTCGGACACCCCTATGGCTACACCTTC. The encoded protein is CASSYFGHPYGYTF.

The V and J genes are TRBV10-1 and TRBJ2-1; the match to TRBD2 covers 7 bases. The CDR3 loop spans 14 amino acids. The V and J ends lost 4 bases and 2 bases, in that order; junction bases with no gene match: 2. Germline V gives CDR1 WNHNN, CDR2 SYGVQD (reference sequence). The CDR3 sequence: CASSGAGAYNEQFF. DNA for the CDR3: TGCGCCAGCAGTGGGGCGGGAGCCTACAATGAGCAGTTCTTC.

This clone was seen once. The V and J genes are TRBV6-1 and TRBJ1-6; 8 nucleotides match TRBD1. The CDR3 spans 15 residues. With V trimmed by 7 bases and J by 6 bases, 8 bases remained unmatched. Germline lookup yields CDR1 MNHNS and CDR2 SASEGT. The CDR3 coding sequence is TGTGCCAGCAAAGGACAGGGAGTCCTTAATTCACCCCTCCACTTT. This gives the protein CASKGQGVLNSPLHF.

The chain combines TRBV5-1 with TRBJ2-7; 7 nucleotides match TRBD1. V shed 5 bases, J shed 3 bases, and the junction held 5 bases outside the gene matches. Per the germline V gene, CDR1 is SGHRS and CDR2 is YFSETQ. The CDR3 spans 13 residues. CDR3 sequence: CASRPTGNYEQYF. CDR3 DNA: TGCGCCAGCAGACCGACAGGGAACTACGAGCAGTACTTC.

The chain has TRBV9 and TRBJ1-2, with TRBD1 matching 7 bases. Germline assignment: CDR1 SGDLS and CDR2 YYNGEE. This CDR3 contains 15 residues. V dropped 4 bases and J dropped 0; count of bases not matched to a gene: 6. CDR3 in amino acids: CASSPDTGANYGYTF. CDR3 DNA sequence: TGTGCCAGCAGCCCCGATACAGGGGCTAACTATGGCTACACCTTC.

This clone appeared a few times. The chain employs TRBV4-3 and TRBJ2-7; D remains ambiguous. The ends were cut back, 0 bases at V and 6 bases at J, with 15 bases in the middle. The CDR3 runs 15 residues. The germline V gene encodes CDR1 LGHNA and CDR2 YSLEER. CDR3 DNA: TGCGCCAGCAGCCAAGATACAGTAGTCCCGCGCGAGCAGTACTTC. It translates to CASSQDTVVPREQYF.

This clone appeared a few times. The chain joins TRBV9 to TRBJ2-5; 9 positions match TRBD1. Germline assignment: CDR1 SGDLS and CDR2 YYNGEE. The ends lost 0 bases at V and 5 bases at J; junction bases unmatched: 5. The CDR3 contains 15 residues. The chain's CDR3 is CASSVVGQGRETQYF. The CDR3 DNA reads TGTGCCAGCAGCGTAGTGGGACAGGGTAGGGAGACCCAGTACTTC.

This clone was observed a few times. The chain combines TRBV6-1 with TRBJ1-1; possibly TRBD1 for D (5 bases). The CDR3 totals 14 residues. Trimming removed 8 bases from V and 4 bases from J, with 17 bases in between. The germline CDR1 and CDR2 sequences are MNHNS and SASEGT. This CDR3 is CASGGSGRATEAFF. The CDR3 DNA is TGTGCCAGCGGGGGGTCCGGGAGGGCCACTGAAGCTTTCTTT.

Comment on this clone: A junction boundary mismatches the germline segment, possibly from a read error. The chain joins TRBV7-9 to TRBJ2-7, with D possibly being TRBD1 (6 bases). The CDR3 sequence is 14 residues long. CDR1 and CDR2 from the germline V gene are SEHNR and FQNEAQ (reference sequence). The chain's CDR3 is CSSSLVSGDYEQYF. CDR3 nucleotides: TGTTCCAGCAGCTTAGTTTCAGGGGACTACGAGCAGTACTTC.

This chain uses TRBV14 with TRBJ1-1; D ambiguous. Germline V lookup: CDR1 SGHDN, CDR2 FVKESK. Trimming stripped 6 bases from V and 3 bases from J, with 11 bases between. The CDR3 loop spans 13 amino acids. Written as DNA, the CDR3 is TGTGCCAGCAGTCCGGCCGGGGACACTGAAGCTTTCTTT. Its protein product is CASSPAGDTEAFF.